This is a list of T cell receptor beta chains from one sample in a study of blood T cell repertoires in COVID-19. TCRdb's table, derived via immunoSEQ multiplex PCR, lists solely in-frame clones and lacks some. The sample shows 200,000 to 300,000 clones, 65% to 90% of them seen only once. The sample taken for sequencing was peripheral blood. Receptor source: a man aged 35-49 years who had recovered from COVID-19. Each CDR3 is given with its conserved first and last residue. A D gene is named only where the DNA matches it firmly. Expanded clones get a size class; other rows say once, few or many, or leave the size out.

length | size | D | J | V | DNA | CDR3
14 | NA | TRBD2 | TRBJ2-7 | TRBV19 | TGTGCCAGTAGTAAGGGACTAGATCTCCTCGAGCAGTACTTC | CASSKGLDLLEQYF
15 | NA | TRBD1 | TRBJ2-2 | TRBV18 | TGTGCCAGCTCACTATTCCGGGACAGCACCGGGGAGCTGTTTTTT | CASSLFRDSTGELFF
15 | NA | NA | TRBJ1-3 | TRBV10-3 | TGTGCCATCGGGGGGGGGAGCTCCAACCGAAACACCATATATTTT | CAIGGGSSNRNTIYF
14 | NA | NA | TRBJ2-4 | TRBV7-2 | TGTGCCAGCAGCACCCGGACAGGGAGGGACATTCAGTACTTC | CASSTRTGRDIQYF
14 | once | NA | TRBJ1-1 | TRBV11-3 | TGTGCCAGCAGCTTAGGGACTGGGAACACTGAAGCTTTCTTT | CASSLGTGNTEAFF
15 | NA | NA | TRBJ1-5 | TRBV9 | TGTGCCAGCAGCGTATCCACCGCGCCGGGTCAGCCCCAGCATTTT | CASSVSTAPGQPQHF
15 | NA | NA | TRBJ1-1 | TRBV11-2 | TGTGCCAGCAGCTTAGCTCCCGGCGGATACACTGAAGCTTTCTTT | CASSLAPGGYTEAFF
15 | NA | NA | TRBJ2-2 | TRBV18 | TGTGCCAGCTCACCATTACCACAGTACACCGGGGAGCTGTTTTTT | CASSPLPQYTGELFF
14 | NA | TRBD1 | TRBJ1-6 | TRBV27 | TGTGCCAGCAGCCAACAGGGGCCCAATTCACCCCTCCACTTT | CASSQQGPNSPLHF
15 | NA | TRBD2 | TRBJ2-3 | TRBV3-1/TRBV3-2 | TGTGCCAGCAGCCACCAGCGGGGGCTCACAGATACGCAGTATTTT | CASSHQRGLTDTQYF
16 | once | TRBD2 | TRBJ2-1 | TRBV19 | TGTGCCAGTAGTATGATGGGGTGGACTAGCGGGGGAGAGCAGTTCTTC | CASSMMGWTSGGEQFF
14 | NA | TRBD1 | TRBJ2-5 | TRBV6-5 | TGTGCCAGCAGTTACTGGGACAGTAGAGAGACCCAGTACTTC | CASSYWDSRETQYF
13 | NA | NA | TRBJ1-4 | TRBV10-3 | TGTGCCATCAGTGAGGGTCTCACCGGGAAACTGTTTTTT | CAISEGLTGKLFF
16 | NA | NA | TRBJ2-1 | TRBV19 | TGTGCCAGTAGTAATTGGGGCAGTGGCCCCTACAATGAGCAGTTCTTC | CASSNWGSGPYNEQFF
13 | NA | NA | TRBJ2-5 | TRBV5-1 | TGCGCCAGCAGCCTGGGGAGAGGAGAGACCCAGTACTTC | CASSLGRGETQYF
14 | NA | NA | TRBJ1-5 | TRBV5-6 | TGTGCCAGCAGCTTGAACCTAGGAAATCAGCCCCAGCATTTT | CASSLNLGNQPQHF
14 | NA | NA | TRBJ2-7 | TRBV7-6 | TGTGCCAGCAGCTTAGGAGCGGTGTCCTACGAGCAGTACTTC | CASSLGAVSYEQYF
15 | NA | TRBD1 | TRBJ2-1 | TRBV15 | TGTGCCACCAGCAGAGACCCGGGACAGTACAATGAGCAGTTCTTC | CATSRDPGQYNEQFF
14 | NA | NA | TRBJ2-7 | TRBV3-1/TRBV3-2 | TGTGCCAGCAGCTCCGGGACTTTCACCTACGAGCAGTACTTC | CASSSGTFTYEQYF
13 | NA | NA | TRBJ2-7 | TRBV10-3 | TGTGCCATAGGTCGCCAGGAATCCTACGAGCAGTACTTC | CAIGRQESYEQYF
15 | NA | NA | TRBJ2-3 | TRBV6-5 | TGTGCCAGCACTCGACTTCTCAGTCAAGCAGATACGCAGTATTTT | CASTRLLSQADTQYF
15 | NA | TRBD2 | TRBJ2-1 | TRBV15 | TGTGCCACCAGCATCGGGACTAGCGGGTACAATGAGCAGTTCTTC | CATSIGTSGYNEQFF
13 | NA | NA | TRBJ1-1 | TRBV18 | TGTGCCAGCTCACCCGCAGGACAGACTGAAGCTTTCTTT | CASSPAGQTEAFF
16 | NA | NA | TRBJ2-2 | TRBV3-1/TRBV3-2 | TGTGCCAGCAGCCAAGATTGGGCTAGCCTTACCGGGGAGCTGTTTTTT | CASSQDWASLTGELFF
16 | NA | TRBD2 | TRBJ2-1 | TRBV4-1 | TGCGCCAGCAGCCAAGATCGGAGCGGGGGGTGGGATGAGCAGTTCTTC | CASSQDRSGGWDEQFF
13 | once | NA | TRBJ1-1 | TRBV12-3/TRBV12-4 | TGTGCCAGCAGTATAACGACAGACACTGAAGCTTTCTTT | CASSITTDTEAFF
15 | NA | TRBD1 | TRBJ2-7 | TRBV2 | TGTGCCAGCAGTGTTGCACAGGGGGTAACCTACGAGCAGTACTTC | CASSVAQGVTYEQYF
14 | NA | TRBD1 | TRBJ2-7 | TRBV9 | TGTGCCAGCAGCGTAGACCCAGGGGGAAGCGAGCAGTACTTC | CASSVDPGGSEQYF
16 | NA | TRBD2 | TRBJ2-1 | TRBV27 | TGTGCCAGCACCCTAGGACTAGCGGGTGCCCGGAATGAGCAGTTCTTC | CASTLGLAGARNEQFF
16 | NA | TRBD2 | TRBJ2-7 | TRBV5-1 | TGCGCCAGCAGCTTTTATGGCGGGAGGCCGACCTACGAGCAGTACTTC | CASSFYGGRPTYEQYF
14 | NA | TRBD1 | TRBJ2-5 | TRBV6-2/TRBV6-3 | TGTGCCAGCAGTTTTGTAAGACAGGGTGAGACCCAGTACTTC | CASSFVRQGETQYF
16 | NA | NA | TRBJ1-5 | TRBV19 | TGTGCCAGTAGTATCGACGGCGTAGGGGGCAATCAGCCCCAGCATTTT | CASSIDGVGGNQPQHF
15 | NA | NA | TRBJ2-2 | TRBV11-2 | TGTGCCAGCAGCTTACAGGGGTCTAGGGACGGGGAGCTGTTTTTT | CASSLQGSRDGELFF
16 | NA | NA | TRBJ2-7 | TRBV21-1 | TGTGCCAGCAGCAAAGGTCTGTCACAGGGTTCCTACGAGCAGTACTTC | CASSKGLSQGSYEQYF
16 | NA | TRBD1 | TRBJ1-2 | TRBV9 | TGTGCCAGCAGCGTAGTGGGGGACAGCACCCGCTTCGGCTACACCTTC | CASSVVGDSTRFGYTF
11 | once | NA | TRBJ2-2 | TRBV5-1 | TGCGCCAGCGGGCTTTCCGGGGAGCTGTTTTTT | CASGLSGELFF
17 | once | NA | TRBJ2-3 | TRBV11-3 | TGTGCCAGCAGCTTAGATGGAGCGAGCTACCCCACAAATACGCAGTATTTT | CASSLDGASYPTNTQYF
13 | NA | NA | TRBJ2-1 | TRBV29-1 | TGCAGCGTTGGACAAGGACTTCCGAGTGAGCAGTTCTTC | CSVGQGLPSEQFF
16 | NA | TRBD2 | TRBJ2-3 | TRBV9 | TGTGCCAGCAGCGTAGATAGCGGGGGGGACACAGATACGCAGTATTTT | CASSVDSGGDTDTQYF
13 | few | NA | TRBJ1-2 | TRBV4-1 | TGCGCCAGCAGCCAAGACCCCGGCTATGGCTACACCTTC | CASSQDPGYGYTF
16 | NA | NA | TRBJ2-5 | TRBV6-2/TRBV6-3 | TGTGCCAGCAGTTACCCGACTTTGACGAACCAAGAGACCCAGTACTTC | CASSYPTLTNQETQYF
13 | NA | NA | TRBJ1-5 | TRBV12-3/TRBV12-4 | TGTGCCAGCAGTTTAGATCCGAATCAGCCCCAGCATTTT | CASSLDPNQPQHF
14 | NA | NA | TRBJ1-2 | TRBV30 | TGTGCCTGGACCCCTACGGGGGATGGAGAGGGCTACACCTTC | CAWTPTGDGEGYTF
13 | NA | NA | TRBJ1-2 | TRBV2 | TGTGCCAGCAGAGAACAGGGCCAAGGGGGCTACACCTTC | CASREQGQGGYTF
15 | few | NA | TRBJ1-5 | TRBV7-2 | TGTGCCAGCAGCTTAAGGGCTGGGGCCGCTCAGCCCCAGCATTTT | CASSLRAGAAQPQHF
14 | NA | NA | TRBJ1-5 | TRBV30 | TGTGCCTGGTCGGCGGACAGTTGGGGTCAGCCCCAGCATTTT | CAWSADSWGQPQHF
16 | NA | TRBD1 | TRBJ1-1 | TRBV18 | TGTGCCAGCTCACCAGTGACAGGGTCGAAGAACACTGAAGCTTTCTTT | CASSPVTGSKNTEAFF
12 | NA | NA | TRBJ1-2 | TRBV7-9 | TGTGCCAGCAGCTTAGTTCCCACCGCGCACACCTTC | CASSLVPTAHTF
16 | NA | TRBD1 | TRBJ2-2 | TRBV4-1 | TGCGCCAGCAGCCAGTCCCAGGGGGCATACACCGGGGAGCTGTTTTTT | CASSQSQGAYTGELFF
13 | NA | NA | TRBJ2-7 | TRBV12-3/TRBV12-4 | TGTGCCAGCAGTGTAGGACTGTCCTACGAGCAGTACTTC | CASSVGLSYEQYF
16 | NA | NA | TRBJ2-2 | TRBV6-4 | TGTGCCAGCAGTGCCTACAGGGTGACGGACACCGGGGAGCTGTTTTTT | CASSAYRVTDTGELFF
14 | NA | TRBD1 | TRBJ1-5 | TRBV20-1 | TGCAGTGCGAGTATTACAGGGGGCGATCAGCCCCAGCATTTT | CSASITGGDQPQHF
13 | NA | TRBD1 | TRBJ2-7 | TRBV2 | TGTGCCAGCAGGGGACAGAATTCCTACGAGCAGTACTTC | CASRGQNSYEQYF